This is a list of T cell receptor beta chains from one sample in a study of T cells after yellow fever vaccination. TCRdb processed the 5' RACE reads anew with MiXCR; each CDR3 protein has one entry. The sample contains fewer than 450,000 distinct CDR3 sequences, 9.5% to 13% of which appear only once. Sample: PBMCs, taken on the day of the first yellow fever vaccination. These receptors all stem from a man aged 18 to 30 who received the YFV17D yellow fever vaccine. Both conserved end residues are part of each CDR3. D genes are given only for firm matches. Size is omitted from some rows. Given values are once, few, many or a class for expanded clones.

cdr3_nt	cdr3_aa	clone_size	j_call	d_call	v_call
TGCGCCAGCAGCTTCAATCCTAGCACAGATACGCAGTATTTT	CASSFNPSTDTQYF	-	TRBJ2-3	-	TRBV5-1
TGTGCTAGTGGTTTGTCAGGGACCGGGGAGCTGTTTTTT	CASGLSGTGELFF	few	TRBJ2-2	-	TRBV12-5
TGTGCCAGCAGTTACGCGACTAGGACTTCATCCTCCTACAATGAGCAGTTCTTC	CASSYATRTSSSYNEQFF	-	TRBJ2-1	-	TRBV6-5
TGTGCCAGCAGTTCTGCCCCCACAGGCGAGCAGTACTTC	CASSSAPTGEQYF	few	TRBJ2-7	-	TRBV7-6
TGTGCCAGCAGCTTGTCTCACGGGGCGGTTTTCACAGATACGCAGTATTTT	CASSLSHGAVFTDTQYF	-	TRBJ2-3	-	TRBV5-4
TGTGCCAGCAGCCAAATCATACCGGGACAGGGAGTACATACGCAGTATTTT	CASSQIIPGQGVHTQYF	-	TRBJ2-3	TRBD1	TRBV5-6
TGTGCCAGCAGTGACAAGCCCTCGACAACCTATGGCTACACCTTC	CASSDKPSTTYGYTF	few	TRBJ1-2	-	TRBV6-1
TGTGCCAGCAGTGAATTAGGGACAGGGGGTGAAGAGCAGTTCTTC	CASSELGTGGEEQFF	-	TRBJ2-1	TRBD1	TRBV25-1
TGTGCCAGCAGTGAAGTCGGGCCCGGTGAAAAACTGTTTTTT	CASSEVGPGEKLFF	few	TRBJ1-4	-	TRBV6-1
TGTGCCAGCAGCTTAGACCGGGACGGTGAGACCCAGTACTTC	CASSLDRDGETQYF	few	TRBJ2-5	-	TRBV7-2
TGTGCCAGCTCACCGGGATTTTCGGAGACCCAGTACTTC	CASSPGFSETQYF	few	TRBJ2-5	-	TRBV18
TGCGCCAGCAGCCAAGACACCGGAATTGGCTACACCTTC	CASSQDTGIGYTF	few	TRBJ1-2	-	TRBV4-1
TGTGCCAGCAGCCCGACTAGCGGGGTGTACGAGCAGTACTTC	CASSPTSGVYEQYF	many	TRBJ2-7	TRBD2	TRBV12-3/TRBV12-4
TGCAGTGCTAGACCTAGCGGGGGGGTTAACACCGGGGAGCTGTTTTTT	CSARPSGGVNTGELFF	-	TRBJ2-2	TRBD2	TRBV20-1
TGTGCCATCAGTGAGTCGGGGGGGAGCTCCTACAATGAGCAGTTCTTC	CAISESGGSSYNEQFF	-	TRBJ2-1	TRBD2	TRBV10-3
TGTGCCAGCAGGAGACGACAGGGGAAGGTGGCAGATACGCAGTATTTT	CASRRRQGKVADTQYF	few	TRBJ2-3	TRBD1	TRBV2
TGTGCCAGCAGTCCACACGGAAGAGGCACAGATACGCAGTATTTT	CASSPHGRGTDTQYF	few	TRBJ2-3	-	TRBV6-2/TRBV6-3
TGTGCCAGCATCCCGTCCGGGCGGTTCTCCGGGGAGCTGTTTTTT	CASIPSGRFSGELFF	-	TRBJ2-2	-	TRBV5-8
TGTGCCAGCAGCCCGAAGGACTTGAGCTCCTATAATTCACCCCTCCACTTT	CASSPKDLSSYNSPLHF	-	TRBJ1-6	-	TRBV9
TGTGCCAGCAGCGCCCGGGACAGGGGAGTTGAGACCCAGTACTTC	CASSARDRGVETQYF	few	TRBJ2-5	TRBD1	TRBV9
TGCGCCAGCAGCCAAGAGGCAGGGCTTAGTGGAGATACGCAGTATTTT	CASSQEAGLSGDTQYF	few	TRBJ2-3	-	TRBV4-1
TGTGCCAGCTCACCCCCGGGACAGGGGGCGTACGAGCAGTACTTC	CASSPPGQGAYEQYF	-	TRBJ2-7	TRBD1	TRBV18
TGCAGTGCTAGTTTTACAGGGTACACCGGGGAGCTGTTTTTT	CSASFTGYTGELFF	few	TRBJ2-2	-	TRBV20-1
TGCGCCAGCAGCCAGAAGGAGACTCAGCCCCAGCATTTT	CASSQKETQPQHF	few	TRBJ1-5	-	TRBV4-1
TGTGCCAGCAGTAGACCTCCAGGGGAGCAGTACTTC	CASSRPPGEQYF	many	TRBJ2-7	-	TRBV12-3/TRBV12-4
TGTGCCAGCAGCGTAGACAACTACAATGAGCAGTTCTTC	CASSVDNYNEQFF	few	TRBJ2-1	-	TRBV9
TGTGCCAGCAGCTTACAGCCCGCCTACGAGCAGTACTTC	CASSLQPAYEQYF	few	TRBJ2-7	-	TRBV5-4
TGTGCCAGCAGCCCTCTACATATAACCGGGACAGGGCGAAGCACAGATACGCAGTATTTT	CASSPLHITGTGRSTDTQYF	many	TRBJ2-3	TRBD1	TRBV12-3/TRBV12-4
TGCAGTGCTAGGAAGGGGCAAAACATTCAGTACTTC	CSARKGQNIQYF	-	TRBJ2-4	-	TRBV20-1
TGTGCCAGCAGCTCTCAACGGTATTCACCCCTCCACTTT	CASSSQRYSPLHF	many	TRBJ1-6	-	TRBV3-1
TGCAGTGCCACTAGCGGGGGAGTCTACAATGAGCAGTTCTTC	CSATSGGVYNEQFF	few	TRBJ2-1	TRBD2	TRBV20-1
TGCAGCGCCTGCCACGGACTAGCGGGGCCAAATGAGCAGTTCTTC	CSACHGLAGPNEQFF	-	TRBJ2-1	TRBD2	TRBV29-1
TGTGCCAGCAGCGACGAACTCGACGGACGAAAAGAGACCCAGTACTTC	CASSDELDGRKETQYF	-	TRBJ2-5	-	TRBV7-6
TGTGCCAGCAGCTCCGACAGGGAAAATGAAAAACTGTTTTTT	CASSSDRENEKLFF	-	TRBJ1-4	TRBD1	TRBV7-2
TGCGCCAGCAGCCAAGGAGGTGGAAACACCATATATTTT	CASSQGGGNTIYF	many	TRBJ1-3	-	TRBV4-1
TGTGCCAGCAAAAGGGACACTTCGTACCAAGAGACCCAGTACTTC	CASKRDTSYQETQYF	few	TRBJ2-5	-	TRBV5-6
TGTGCCATCAGTGAGTCAATAATTACAGAGAGGACAGGGCGCCCTAACTATGGCTACACCTTC	CAISESIITERTGRPNYGYTF	few	TRBJ1-2	TRBD1	TRBV10-3
TGCGCCAGCAGCCAAGTCACGGGGGGGCCCCAGCATTTT	CASSQVTGGPQHF	-	TRBJ1-5	-	TRBV4-1
TGTGCCATCAGTGAGGGACAGGGGGCCAATGAGCAGTTCTTC	CAISEGQGANEQFF	few	TRBJ2-1	TRBD1	TRBV10-3
TGTGCCAGCCGAGGTCTCAGGGGCTTGGAGACCCAGTACTTC	CASRGLRGLETQYF	-	TRBJ2-5	-	TRBV11-2
TGTGCCAGCAGCCGAGCCGGGGGGATGCTCTTC	CASSRAGGMLF	-	TRBJ2-1	TRBD2	TRBV11-1
TGCGCCAGCAGCCTGACAGGGTCAAACGCATACAATGAGCAGTTCTTC	CASSLTGSNAYNEQFF	-	TRBJ2-1	TRBD1	TRBV5-1
TGCGCCAGCAGCCAAGCAGCCAGTAGCGGGGCCTCGGGAGATACGCAGTATTTT	CASSQAASSGASGDTQYF	-	TRBJ2-3	TRBD2	TRBV4-1
TGTGCCAGCAGCCTAGCGGGGGCAAGGGAGCAGTACTTC	CASSLAGAREQYF	few	TRBJ2-7	TRBD2	TRBV4-2
TGCGCCAGCAGCTTGATCCCGCAAGCCTGGACAAAGCCAGATAATTCACCCCTCCACTTT	CASSLIPQAWTKPDNSPLHF	-	TRBJ1-6	-	TRBV5-1
TGTGCCAGCAGCCAAGAAGCTTATCGCAGGGATAATGAAAAACTGTTTTTT	CASSQEAYRRDNEKLFF	many	TRBJ1-4	-	TRBV4-2
TGTGCCAGCAGCCACGGGGGGGCCCTGAACACTGAAGCTTTCTTT	CASSHGGALNTEAFF	-	TRBJ1-1	-	TRBV6-1